A single sample gave rise to the 2 T cell receptor beta chains below, sequenced in a study of cytomegalovirus exposure and HLA in healthy donors (dated by TCRdb to about 2017). Library method: the immunoSEQ multiplex PCR assay. For the multiplex PCR, a mixture combining 60 forward primers for TCR Vbeta segments and 13 reverse primers for TCR Jbeta segments was used. Held by TCRdb, this immuneACCESS table contains in-frame sequences only and omits some clones. Under half of the omission traces to an unresolved V gene where checked; the cause of the rest is unknown. The sample table records approximately 110,000 clones; more than 60% of these occur just once. Around 4.2% of the sample rests with the top ten. Sequenced sample: PBMCs. The receptors derive from a woman aged 40-49 years in good health and CMV-seronegative.

This clone was observed a few times. The gene calls are TRBV4-2 and TRBJ1-1; possibly TRBD1 for D (6 bases). V was shortened by 8 bases and J by 6 bases, with 28 bases between the two germline ends. Germline assignment: CDR1 LGHNA and CDR2 YNFKEQ. This CDR3 is 17 amino acids long. CDR3 coding DNA: TGTGCCAGCCGCTCCTATTCGGGGGGCGCCGACTCCTCTGAAGCTTTCTTT. This codes for CASRSYSGGADSSEAFF.

This clone was seen a few times. This sequence joins TRBV9 and TRBJ2-2, with TRBD2 matching over 11 bases. The CDR3 is 17 amino acids. Germline V CDR1 and CDR2: SGDLS, YYNGEE. V gave up 3 bases and J gave up 4 bases; unmatched junction bases: 8. The CDR3 nucleotides are TGTGCCAGCAGCGCCCATAGCGGGGGGGCGGTCACCGGGGAGCTGTTTTTT. This gives the protein CASSAHSGGAVTGELFF.